This TCR beta chain was retrieved from a study of blood T cell repertoires in COVID-19. Per the original methods: Amplified reference gene primers provided the basis for estimating nucleated cell counts. Sequencing was performed with immunoSEQ multiplex PCR; in TCRdb, only in-frame clones are kept and a portion is missing. V, J and clone size derive from that table, while D and trimming were established from the DNA sequence. The sample holds fewer than 250,000 clones, around nine tenths seen once. Germline V CDR1 and CDR2: MNHEY, SVGAGI. V was clipped by 5 bases and J by 5 bases, with 15 bases between them. This CDR3 region has 15 residues. This clone was picked up one time. Participant-given clinical history determined each cohort assignment.

This TCR derives from a woman aged 30 to 39 who had been exposed to COVID-19. The sequencing sample was made of PBMCs or T cells enriched from blood (not recorded which). The chain couples TRBV6-5 to TRBJ2-2; D is perhaps TRBD2 (5 bases). This chain's CDR3 is CASSPLDRRTGELFF. The DNA of the CDR3 is TGTGCCAGCAGTCCTCTTGACCGGAGGACCGGGGAGCTGTTTTTT.